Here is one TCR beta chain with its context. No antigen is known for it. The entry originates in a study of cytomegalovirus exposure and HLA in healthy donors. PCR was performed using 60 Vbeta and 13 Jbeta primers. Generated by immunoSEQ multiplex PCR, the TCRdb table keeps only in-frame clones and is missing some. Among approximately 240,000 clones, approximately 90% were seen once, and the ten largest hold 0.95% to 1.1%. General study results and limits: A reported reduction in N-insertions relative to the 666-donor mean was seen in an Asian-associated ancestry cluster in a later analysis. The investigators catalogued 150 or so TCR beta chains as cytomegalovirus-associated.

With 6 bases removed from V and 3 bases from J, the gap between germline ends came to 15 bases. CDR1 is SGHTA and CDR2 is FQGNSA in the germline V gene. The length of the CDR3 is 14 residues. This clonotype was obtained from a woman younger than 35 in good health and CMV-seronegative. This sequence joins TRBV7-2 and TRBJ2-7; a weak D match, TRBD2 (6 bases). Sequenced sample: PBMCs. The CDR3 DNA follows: TGTGCCAGCAGGATCGGGACTTTATACTACGAGCAGTACTTC. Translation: CASRIGTLYYEQYF. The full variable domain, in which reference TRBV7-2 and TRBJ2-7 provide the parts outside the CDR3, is GAGVSQSPSNKVTEKGKDVELRCDPISGHTALYWYRQSLGQGLEFLIYFQGNSAPDKSGLPSDRFSAERTGGSVSTLTIQRTQQEDSAVYLCASRIGTLYYEQYFGPGTRLTVT.